These 15 T cell receptor beta chains originate from one sample sequenced in a study of cytomegalovirus exposure and HLA in healthy donors. PCR was performed using 60 Vbeta and 13 Jbeta primers. Clones were sequenced by immunoSEQ multiplex PCR, and TCRdb holds only the in-frame ones, with some missing. The sample lists 150,000 to 200,000 clones, more than 75% seen once, with 3.4% in the top ten. What was sequenced was PBMCs. Source of these receptors: a man aged 40-55 years in good health and CMV-seropositive.

The J gene is TRBJ2-6, the V gene TRBV7-3, with no clear D. CDR1 and CDR2 (germline): SGHTA, FQGTGA. V was trimmed by 3 bases and J by 4 bases, leaving 7 bases between them. This CDR3 has 14 amino acids. This CDR3 reads CASSFPRGANVLTF. The CDR3 DNA is TGTGCCAGCAGCTTCCCCCGGGGGGCCAACGTCCTGACTTTC.

This clone was counted a single time. The rearrangement joins TRBV7-2 to TRBJ2-2, with TRBD1 matching over 7 bases. The CDR3 contains 18 residues. CDR1 and CDR2 (germline): SGHTA, FQGNSA. After removal of 2 bases from V and 0 bases from J, the junction contained 9 bases not matched to a gene. The CDR3 loop is CASSLSYRGAANTGELFF. CDR3 sequence (DNA): TGTGCCAGCAGCTTATCCTACAGGGGTGCCGCGAACACCGGGGAGCTGTTTTTT.

The chain carries TRBV6-5 and TRBJ2-6; unclear D gene. The CDR3 is 13 amino acids. Germline CDR1 MNHEY, CDR2 SVGAGI. V was shortened by 7 bases and J by 3 bases, with 7 bases between the two germline ends. In DNA, the CDR3 is TGTGCCAGCAAGTCGGGTGGGGCCAACGTCCTGACTTTC. The encoded protein is CASKSGGANVLTF.

The chain carries TRBV28 and TRBJ2-7; 8 positions match TRBD2. Germline CDR1 is MDHEN and CDR2 is SYDVKM. Unmatched junction bases numbered 13, after V lost 5 bases and J lost 7 bases. The CDR3 consists of 15 residues. CDR3 bases: TGTGCCAGCAGTCCCCTTCTAGCGGGCCTTGGAGAGCAGTACTTC. Translation gives CASSPLLAGLGEQYF.

CDR3 coding DNA: TGTGCCAGCTCACCTCCTGTGGGGGCGGTGGCTGAAAAACTGTTTTTT. The encoded protein is CASSPPVGAVAEKLFF. The chain is built from TRBV18 and TRBJ1-4; D perhaps matches TRBD1 (6 bases). Germline V gene sequence: CDR1 KGHSH, CDR2 LQKENI. Trimming left V 3 bases short and J 7 bases short, with 18 bases between. The CDR3 loop spans 16 amino acids. The variable domain in full, completed from reference TRBV18 and TRBJ1-4, reads NAGVMQNPRHLVRRRGQEARLRCSPMKGHSHVYWYRQLPEEGLKFMVYLQKENIIDESGMPKERFSAEFPKEGPSILRIQQVVRGDSAAYFCASSPPVGAVAEKLFFGSGTQLSVL.

The chain carries TRBV28 and TRBJ2-1; 9 bases are a match to TRBD2. The V gene's germline CDR1 is MDHEN and CDR2 SYDVKM. The CDR3 sequence is 15 residues long. The V and J ends lost 4 bases and 8 bases, in that order; junction bases with no gene match: 9. The CDR3 spells CASSYIAGAGYEQFF. In DNA, the CDR3 is TGTGCCAGCAGTTATATAGCGGGAGCAGGGTATGAGCAGTTCTTC.

The rearrangement joins TRBV9 to TRBJ1-2; a possible D gene is TRBD1 (6 bases). The V end was cut by 4 bases, the J end by 2 bases, with 12 bases between. The CDR3 consists of 14 residues. Germline V gene lookup returns CDR1 SGDLS and CDR2 YYNGEE. CDR3 DNA: TGTGCCAGCAGCACCCGGACAGCAAACTATGGCTACACCTTC. Translation: CASSTRTANYGYTF.

The chain recombines TRBV7-2 with TRBJ2-3, with a weak D call TRBD2 (7 bases). The germline V gene encodes CDR1 SGHTA and CDR2 FQGNSA. V was shortened by 5 bases and J by 2 bases, with 14 bases between the two germline ends. The CDR3 has 15 residues. CDR3 sequence (DNA): TGTGCCAGCAGCAAGGGGGGGTGGACCACAGATACGCAGTATTTT. It translates to CASSKGGWTTDTQYF.

In this sample, this clone turned up a few times. DNA of the CDR3: TGTGCCAGCAGTGGGGGATTCCGGGACAGGGGTTATAGCAATCAGCCCCAGCATTTT. Protein product: CASSGGFRDRGYSNQPQHF. The rearrangement joins TRBV2 to TRBJ1-5; 10 bases are a match to TRBD1. The CDR3 spans 19 residues. Germline CDR1 is SNHLY and CDR2 is FYNNEI. J lost 0 bases, V lost 4 bases, and 12 bases had no gene match. The complete variable domain, with remaining parts taken from reference TRBV2 and TRBJ1-5, reads EPEVTQTPSHQVTQMGQEVILRCVPISNHLYFYWYRQILGQKVEFLVSFYNNEISEKSEIFDDQFSVERPDGSNFTLKIRSTKLEDSAMYFCASSGGFRDRGYSNQPQHFGDGTRLSIL.

CDR3 loop: CASSYEIAGAAYEQYF. CDR3 sequence (DNA): TGTGCCAGCAGTTACGAAATAGCGGGGGCGGCTTACGAGCAGTACTTC. This rearrangement joins TRBV6-5 to TRBJ2-7, with TRBD2 matching 9 bases. Germline V gives CDR1 MNHEY, CDR2 SVGAGI. The CDR3 covers 16 residues. V was pared by 2 bases and J by 4 bases, with 9 bases of the junction left unmatched.

This clone was found once. The V and J genes are TRBV5-1 and TRBJ2-5, with D possibly matching TRBD2 (6 bases). Per the germline V gene, CDR1 is SGHRS and CDR2 is YFSETQ. The CDR3 runs to 14 residues. Trimming took 0 bases from V and 2 from J, leaving 8 bases between them. CDR3 coding DNA: TGCGCCAGCAGCTTGGATGGGGGGCAAGAGACCCAGTACTTC. Translation gives CASSLDGGQETQYF.

The J gene is TRBJ2-7, the V gene TRBV7-9; no reliable D call. V was trimmed by 6 bases and J by 1 base, leaving 7 bases between them. This CDR3 contains 12 residues. Germline assignment: CDR1 SEHNR and CDR2 FQNEAQ (reference sequence). The CDR3 region is CASSLESYEQYF. The CDR3 nucleotides read TGTGCCAGCAGTCTGGAGTCCTACGAGCAGTACTTC.

This clone was counted once. At one end, the junction sequence differs from germline, possibly due to a read error. CDR3 amino acids: CASRLGTRRTSGSLGNEQFF. In DNA form, the CDR3 reads TGCGCCAGCAGATTGGGGACCCGGAGGACTAGCGGGTCGTTAGGTAATGAGCAGTTCTTC. This sequence joins TRBV5-1 and TRBJ2-1; 11 bases line up with TRBD2. The CDR3 consists of 20 residues. From germline, CDR1 is SGHRS and CDR2 YFSETQ.

The J gene is TRBJ2-5, the V gene TRBV9; 12 nucleotides match TRBD2. Germline CDR1 is SGDLS and CDR2 is YYNGEE. V shed 0 bases, J shed 0 bases, and the junction held 3 bases outside the gene matches. This CDR3 is built from 17 residues. In DNA, the CDR3 is TGTGCCAGCAGCGTAGGGGCTAGCGGGAGGGACCAAGAGACCCAGTACTTC. Translating it yields CASSVGASGRDQETQYF.

CDR3 sequence (DNA): TGTGCCAGCAGTTACTCAGGGGCTGGTGGCTACACCTTC. Protein product: CASSYSGAGGYTF. The rearrangement links TRBV6-5 to TRBJ1-2; weak D call: TRBD1 (5 bases). The CDR3 loop spans 13 amino acids. V was shortened by 0 bases and J by 7 bases, with 9 bases between the two germline ends. Germline loops: CDR1 MNHEY, CDR2 SVGAGI.